The TCR beta chain described here comes from a study of T cell responses to AZD1222 COVID-19 vaccine. Study details: Analyses pooled second doses at about 4 or about 12 weeks. Whole-study results and caveats: Without day 14 samples, only post-peak T cell repertoires were studied. Clonal diversity may have been underestimated in mostly white British donors.

The germline V gene has CDR1 KGHDR and CDR2 SFDVKD. Trimming removed 3 bases from V and 0 bases from J, with 10 bases in between. CDR3 size: 16 residues. This clone was recorded only once. Its antigen remains unknown. Repertoires were generated with immunoSEQ multiplex PCR, while TCRdb's copy carries only in-frame clones and drops some. Of some 150,000 clones listed, around 94% are singletons. The clonotype comes from an adult in good health. This rearrangement joins TRBV24-1 to TRBJ2-2; D could derive from TRBD1 or TRBD2 (6 bases each). This sample comprised peripheral blood, obtained on day 0 of AZD1222 vaccination. The CDR3 DNA follows: TGTGCCACCAGTGATCCCGGGGGCCCGAACACCGGGGAGCTGTTTTTT. The encoded protein is CATSDPGGPNTGELFF.